The 17 T cell receptor beta chains below were found in one sample sequenced in a study of blood T cell repertoires in COVID-19. This table comes from immunoSEQ multiplex PCR, and its TCRdb copy is limited to in-frame clones, with some not included. The sample yields about 3,500 clones, over 60% seen once. Material for sequencing was peripheral blood. Every receptor here comes from a human donor in a cohort sampled during active COVID-19.

V usage is TRBV18 and J usage is TRBJ2-6, with 8 bases fitting TRBD1. Per the germline V gene, CDR1 is KGHSH and CDR2 is LQKENI. The CDR3 is 18 residues long. Germline trimming cut 3 bases from V and 0 bases from J; bases unmatched to any gene: 7. CDR3 sequence: CASSPQTGALSGANVLTF. The CDR3 bases are TGTGCCAGCTCACCTCAGACAGGGGCTCTCTCTGGGGCCAACGTCCTGACTTTC.

The CDR3 bases are TGTGCCACGGGGACTAGCGGGAGCCACACCGGGGAGCTGTTTTTT. Its translation is CATGTSGSHTGELFF. The chain has TRBV10-3 and TRBJ2-2; 14 bases fit TRBD2. The CDR3 contains 15 residues. Unmatched junction bases numbered 4, after V lost 10 bases and J lost 3 bases. Germline V gene data show CDR1 as ENHRY and CDR2 as SYGVKD.

The chain recombines TRBV11-2 with TRBJ2-2, with D possibly TRBD1 on 5 matching bases. There are 15 residues in the CDR3. The V end lost 5 bases, the J end lost 2 bases, and 12 bases lay between the germline ends. Germline V gene data show CDR1 as SGHAT and CDR2 as FQNNGV. The CDR3 loop is CASSRRGLNTGELFF. The DNA of the CDR3 is TGTGCCAGCAGCAGAAGGGGCCTCAACACCGGGGAGCTGTTTTTT. Variable domain in full (rest from reference TRBV11-2 and TRBJ2-2): EAGVAQSPRYKIIEKRQSVAFWCNPISGHATLYWYQQILGQGPKLLIQFQNNGVVDDSQLPKDRFSAERLKGVDSTLKIQPAKLEDSAVYLCASSRRGLNTGELFFGEGSRLTVL.

The rearrangement uses TRBV20-1 and TRBJ1-1; D ambiguous. CDR1 and CDR2 from the germline V gene are DFQATT and SNEGSKA (reference sequence). The CDR3 is 14 amino acids. V was cut by 3 bases and J by 3 bases, with 14 bases left in between. CDR3 sequence: CSASGEGSDTEAFF. The CDR3 DNA sequence: TGCAGTGCTAGTGGTGAGGGATCGGACACTGAAGCTTTCTTT.

By share, this clone ranks as large (0.1 to 1%). The genes are TRBV15 and TRBJ2-1, with 10 bases that match TRBD2. The CDR3 totals 17 residues. Germline CDR1 LNHNV, CDR2 YYDKDF (reference sequence). V lost 0 bases, J lost 7 bases, and 9 bases stayed unmatched. The CDR3 spells CATSRDLASGGQNEQFF. CDR3 DNA sequence: TGTGCCACCAGCAGAGATTTGGCTAGCGGGGGCCAAAATGAGCAGTTCTTC.

The V gene is TRBV19, the J gene TRBJ1-5; tentative D call: TRBD1 (6 bases). This CDR3 is 13 amino acids long. Germline-derived CDR1 and CDR2 are LNHDA and SQIVND (reference sequence). Trimming removed 5 bases at V and 4 bases at J, with 9 bases between. The CDR3 bases are TGTGCCAGTAGTCCGGACAGTAATCAGCCCCAGCATTTT. Residues: CASSPDSNQPQHF. Combining the CDR3 with reference TRBV19 and TRBJ1-5 gives the whole variable domain DGGITQSPKYLFRKEGQNVTLSCEQNLNHDAMYWYRQDPGQGLRLIYYSQIVNDFQKGDIAEGYSVSREKKESFPLTVTSAQKNPTAFYLCASSPDSNQPQHFGDGTRLSIL.

CDR3 in amino acids: CASTKRTSGGDEQFF. CDR3 in DNA: TGTGCCAGCACCAAACGGACTAGCGGGGGCGATGAGCAGTTCTTC. The chain couples TRBV9 to TRBJ2-1; 13 bases align to TRBD2. In germline, CDR1 is SGDLS, CDR2 YYNGEE. V gave up 6 bases and J gave up 8 bases; unmatched junction bases: 8. The CDR3 is 15 amino acids.

The rearrangement uses TRBV12-3 or TRBV12-4 and TRBJ2-3; D is possibly TRBD2 (6 bases). V was trimmed by 8 bases and J by 0 bases, leaving 6 bases between them. This CDR3 region has 12 residues. CDR3 region: CASGTSTDTQYF. The CDR3 DNA reads TGTGCCAGCGGGACTAGCACAGATACGCAGTATTTT.

This clone was observed once. This chain connects TRBV6-5 to TRBJ1-1; 7 nucleotides agree with TRBD1. The J segment lost 5 bases and the V segment lost 2 bases, leaving 2 bases of the junction unmatched. The CDR3 extends over 13 amino acids. Per the germline V gene, CDR1 is MNHEY and CDR2 is SVGAGI. The CDR3 spells CASSYDRVTEAFF. CDR3 nucleotide sequence: TGTGCCAGCAGTTACGACAGGGTGACTGAAGCTTTCTTT.

This clone was found once. The rearrangement links TRBV6-1 to TRBJ1-4; weak D call: TRBD1 (6 bases). This CDR3 has 15 residues. Germline V gives CDR1 MNHNS, CDR2 SASEGT. The V gene lost 1 base and the J gene lost 12 bases, with 18 bases spanning the gap. The CDR3 DNA reads TGTGCCAGCAGTGAAGAGGGGACATGGGGGATTCAACTGTTTTTT. This encodes CASSEEGTWGIQLFF.

V is TRBV19 and J is TRBJ1-2; unclear D gene. This CDR3 is built from 15 residues. The V gene's germline CDR1 is LNHDA and CDR2 SQIVND (reference sequence). Trimming took off 7 bases at V and 0 bases at J, with 15 bases between the two ends. DNA of the CDR3: TGTGCCAGTACCCCCGATCACGGAGCTAACTATGGCTACACCTTC. Encoded protein: CASTPDHGANYGYTF.

The chain uses TRBV5-6 and TRBJ1-1; TRBD1 matches 7 bases. Germline loops: CDR1 SGHDT, CDR2 YYEEEE. Unmatched junction bases numbered 4, after V lost 1 base and J lost 1 base. This CDR3 has 15 amino acids. CDR3 residues: CASSLSYRGNTEAFF. CDR3 sequence (DNA): TGTGCCAGCAGCTTGAGCTACAGGGGGAACACTGAAGCTTTCTTT.

This rearrangement joins TRBV9 to TRBJ2-1; tentatively, D is TRBD1 (6 bases). This CDR3 has 15 amino acids. CDR1 and CDR2 (germline): SGDLS, YYNGEE. V lost 4 bases and J 4 bases, leaving 15 bases between the germline ends. CDR3 region: CASSPNRGRYNEQFF. CDR3 nucleotide sequence: TGTGCCAGCAGCCCAAATAGGGGGAGATACAATGAGCAGTTCTTC.

In DNA form, the CDR3 reads TGTGCCAGCAATACAGGGGGCTCGGACACTGAAGCTTTCTTT. Its translation is CASNTGGSDTEAFF. This chain connects TRBV9 to TRBJ1-1; 9 bases agree with TRBD1. This CDR3 region has 14 residues. V shed 6 bases, J shed 3 bases, and the junction held 6 bases outside the gene matches. Germline-derived CDR1 and CDR2 are SGDLS and YYNGEE.

This chain connects TRBV6-4 to TRBJ2-2, with 7 bases that match TRBD1. The CDR3 has 16 residues. V lost 8 bases, J lost 1 base, and 10 bases stayed unmatched. CDR1 is MRHNA and CDR2 is SNTAGT in the germline V gene. The CDR3 is CASGSPGTENTGELFF. The CDR3 DNA reads as TGTGCCAGCGGATCCCCAGGGACAGAGAACACCGGGGAGCTGTTTTTT.

The chain employs TRBV28 and TRBJ1-5; a possible D gene is TRBD1 (5 bases). The CDR3 loop spans 18 amino acids. Germline lookup yields CDR1 MDHEN and CDR2 SYDVKM. V was trimmed by 4 bases and J by 1 base, leaving 20 bases between them. Written as DNA, the CDR3 is TGTGCCAGCAGTTCACTCACCTTCGACAGATCGAGCAATCAGCCCCAGCATTTT. Its protein is CASSSLTFDRSSNQPQHF.

The genes are TRBV3-1 (or the pseudogene TRBV3-2) and TRBJ2-5, with TRBD2 identical over 7 bases. The CDR3 totals 12 residues. Germline loops: CDR1 LGHDT, CDR2 YNNKEL (reference sequence). The ends lost 6 bases at V and 4 bases at J; junction bases unmatched: 2. CDR3 sequence (DNA): TGTGCCAGCAGGGGGGGGTTAGAGACCCAGTACTTC. It encodes CASRGGLETQYF.